This T cell receptor (beta chain) was captured by sequencing in a study of cytomegalovirus exposure and HLA in healthy donors (dated by TCRdb to the late 2010s). Broadly, across the study: An earlier analysis of approximately 640 of the donors reported 250 to 350 Gb of sequence data and some 120 million unique TCR beta sequences from some 180 million T cells. About 300 gigabases of sequencing data and tens of millions of unique TCR sequences were included in an early release covering 550 to 800 HLA-typed donors. The genetic ancestry cluster associated with self-reported Caucasian donors included 70% to 85% of the 300 to 400 genotyped donors. The study was designed to test whether signatures of past pathogen exposure could be identified by cataloging public T cell receptors. The study profiled the T cell repertoires of 500 to 800 subjects by immunosequencing and related them to cytomegalovirus serostatus. Along with the roughly 710-subject first cohort, a separate validation cohort of approximately 110 different subjects was used. To predict cytomegalovirus infection status, the study brought together high-throughput TCR immunosequencing, statistical association of individual TCRs with disease status, and machine learning. To study patterns of TCR occurrence, a later analysis re-analyzed previously published TCR beta repertoires from hundreds of donors and added high-resolution HLA genotyping. The later analysis used no new phenotypic data to find candidate immune exposures, relying instead on TCR beta sequences and their occurrence across donors. An earlier analysis of 587 of the donors used high-throughput TCR beta sequencing to judge whether each TCR beta V gene segment behaved as functional or pseudogenic. Donor age, sex, ethnicity and CMV serostatus were collected together with the repertoire data. In a later genetic analysis, genome-wide SNP genotypes for 398 of the 666 donors were used, and that subset was treated as a discovery cohort. All discovery cohort repertoires had been generated using a single sequencing platform. HLA typing included class I and class II loci at four-digit resolution. The number of donors typed differed by locus, with roughly 629-640 for A, B, C, DRB1 and DQB1, around 560 for DQA1, 600 to 610 for DPA1, and some 450 for DPB1. Five DR-DQ haplotypes were handled as single units for association and clustering because linkage in the cohort was strong. Among around 400 genotyped donors of the cohort, an average of approximately 240,000 unique TCR beta nucleotide sequences was sequenced per donor, of which about 20% were non-productive.

Receptor amplification or capture employed the immunoSEQ multiplex PCR assay. The multiplex PCR relied on a mix of 60 forward primers for TCR Vbeta segments and 13 reverse primers for TCR Jbeta segments. The CDR3 region of rearranged TCR beta genes was amplified from genomic DNA by a multiplex PCR assay. Amplified TCR beta libraries were sequenced as 87-base-pair reads on the Illumina HiSeq System. The paper's processing steps were these. A later analysis tallied around 87 million unique TCR beta chains across the 550 to 850 repertoires, and around 10 million of those chains were shared by two or more donors. Raw reads were error-corrected and collapsed into unique sequences with a nearest-neighbor algorithm that merged closely related sequences to remove PCR and sequencing errors. V, D and J gene segments were assigned by aligning CDR3 sequences to IMGT reference sequences. For a sequence to be retained, a match of at least six nucleotides to both a V gene segment and a J gene segment was required. A rearrangement was called productive if the CDR3 had no stop codons and remained in frame with V and J, and every other rearrangement was called non-productive. CDR3 was defined by IMGT convention, running from the second conserved V-encoded cysteine to the conserved J-encoded phenylalanine. The earlier analysis of about 570 of the donors excluded any sequence lacking an unambiguous match to a single V gene segment. In an earlier analysis of almost 600 of the donors, a V segment was called functional when productive rearrangements were above 56.7%, and segregating when the standard deviation between donors exceeded 5%. A statistical classification framework was developed to diagnose cytomegalovirus status using the catalog of TCR beta chain sequences. A later analysis assigned V and J genes by comparing TCR nucleotide sequences with IMGT/GENE-DB human TR gene sequences. In a later analysis, CDR3 sequences and most-parsimonious VDJ recombination scenarios were assigned using the TCRdist pipeline. In a later analysis, each TCR beta chain was defined by its CDR3 amino acid sequence together with its V-gene family, and reads lacking a unique V-gene family were excluded. As a way to deal with suspected cross-contamination and a sequencing artifact, a later analysis dropped approximately 570 nucleotide sequences that were highly shared and had low generation probability. In a later analysis, a clonal expansion index was calculated for each public chain from normalized within-repertoire ranks of inferred template counts. Generation probabilities in a later analysis came from a VDJ recombination model fitted to out-of-frame rearrangements, and those results were checked against IGoR. A later analysis scored TCR-TCR, TCR-HLA and TCR-CMV co-occurrence with hypergeometric tests, applying a repertoire-size bias correction to TCR pairs. A later analysis estimated false discovery rates by permuting HLA or CMV assignments 20 times. In a later analysis, co-occurring TCRs were grouped using DBSCAN, with TCRdist sequence similarity added in when clustering inside HLA-allele-positive subsets. Repertoires with fewer than 30,000 or more than 120,000 public chains, plus five repertoires with anomalous nucleotide sharing, were excluded from co-occurrence clustering. TCRdb holds this immuneACCESS table with in-frame rearrangements only. Some clones are missing; in checked studies, unresolved V genes explain under half, and the rest has no known cause. V and J calls and clone size are copied from that table; D and trimming were computed from the DNA. The sample table contains 100,000 to 150,000 clones; only one count was recorded for 80% of them. Clones ranked in the top ten supply roughly 5% of the sample.

Overall results and qualifications from the work: Linkage disequilibrium might explain the correlated functional status among segregating V segments, but an unknown experimental factor could not be ruled out. A further reported finding was that TCR beta sequences accurately predicted the HLA-A and HLA-B alleles for most subjects in the first cohort. A later analysis reported that several top co-occurrence clusters appeared linked to parvovirus B19, influenza, CMV and Epstein-Barr virus. Three of the identified cytomegalovirus-associated TCR beta chains were confirmed in vitro to be specific for cytomegalovirus antigens. Some IMGT-functional V segments, including TRBV6-2 and TRBV6-3, could not be told apart with the 87-base-pair reads, so those segments were excluded. When HLA alleles, especially DR and DQ, strongly co-occurred, attributing TCR associations to individual alleles was difficult. Most TCR sequences were observed very rarely across donors, whereas some public TCRs were present in many individuals. A group of highly shared sequence variants was considered likely to be a technical artifact of the sequencing pipeline. Most CMV-associated TCR beta chains appeared to be HLA-restricted in a later analysis, and the HLA associations seemed to be driven largely by CMV exposure. Cytomegalovirus status was reported to be diagnosed by the classifier with high specificity and sensitivity in both the original and validation cohorts. Specific HLA alleles were associated with around 18,000 TCR beta sequences at a false discovery rate of 0.05 in a later analysis. Because counts were too low, about 15 rarely observed V segments, including chromosome 9 orphons, were left out of the earlier analysis of 587 of the donors. For the cohort, immune exposure information was limited to CMV serostatus. According to a later genetic analysis, donors in an Asian-associated ancestry cluster had fewer N-insertions in productive TCRs than the roughly 660-donor mean. In a later analysis, HLA-associated TCR beta chains showed more clonal expansion and lower generation probabilities than non-associated chains that were equally common. In the study, roughly 160 TCR beta chains were listed as associated with cytomegalovirus. In an earlier analysis of around 500 of the donors, most TCR beta V segments appeared in productive rearrangements about 87% or about 30% of the time, broadly matching IMGT annotations. Because HLA typing was unavailable for some donors at each locus, only the typed subset was used in association tests. The cohort was sequenced for TCR beta chains only, and without alpha or paired-chain data the features that could be detected were limited. V-gene and J-gene trimming of TCR beta chains was associated with a missense DCLRE1C variant in a later genetic analysis, and the association was replicated in an independent cohort. Presence/absence analyses assumed roughly uniform sequencing depth across donors, an assumption that may not hold. A later analysis found that TCR association rates varied across HLA loci, with DRB1 alleles showing the most associated TCRs and HLA-C alleles the fewest. The authors suggested that the approach could potentially be generalized to other disease states and immunological phenotypes.

The V end loses 4 bases and the J end loses 3 bases, and a stretch of 12 bases separates them. The CDR3 runs 14 amino acids, cysteine and phenylalanine included. This entry keeps only the CDR3 DNA: 42 bases, framed from base 1. From a lookup of the germline V gene, CDR1 and CDR2 are MNHNS and SASEGT. This clone was observed a handful of times. The clone's antigen remains unknown. Base quality data are lacking; no much larger clone is found one base away. The cohort comprised 666 healthy bone marrow donors. At the time of sampling, every cohort member was nominally healthy, though immune exposures that went unrecorded were likely present. The donor was CMV seronegative and belonged to the group of 380 or so seronegative cohort members. A peripheral blood sample was collected from each donor, and TCR beta sequencing was performed on peripheral blood mononuclear cells. Genomic DNA extraction from the blood cell samples was performed with the Qiagen DNeasy Blood Extraction Kit.

This receptor was obtained from a man aged 30-40 years in good health and CMV-seronegative. Here the chain combines TRBV6-1 and TRBJ1-1, with the D gene too uncertain to name. Source material: PBMCs. The nucleotide sequence is TGTGCCAGCAGTGTAACGGCGAGGGACACTGAAGCTTTCTTT. Translated, it gives CASSVTARDTEAFF.